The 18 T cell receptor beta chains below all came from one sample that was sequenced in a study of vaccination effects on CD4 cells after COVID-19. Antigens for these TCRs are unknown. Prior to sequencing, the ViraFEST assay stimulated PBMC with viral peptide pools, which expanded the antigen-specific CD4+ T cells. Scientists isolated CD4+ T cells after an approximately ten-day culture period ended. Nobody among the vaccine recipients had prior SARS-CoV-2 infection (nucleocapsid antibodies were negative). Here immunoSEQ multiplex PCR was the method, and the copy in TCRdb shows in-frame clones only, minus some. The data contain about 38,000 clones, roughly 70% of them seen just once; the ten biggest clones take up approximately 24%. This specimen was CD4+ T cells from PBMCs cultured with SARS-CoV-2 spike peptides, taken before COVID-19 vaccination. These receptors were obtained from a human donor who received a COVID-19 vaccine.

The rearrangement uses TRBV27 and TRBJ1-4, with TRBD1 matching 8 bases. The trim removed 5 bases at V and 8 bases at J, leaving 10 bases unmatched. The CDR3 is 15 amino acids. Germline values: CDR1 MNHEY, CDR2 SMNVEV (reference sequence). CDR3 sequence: CASSSRTGSWEKLFF. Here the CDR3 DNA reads TGTGCCAGCAGTAGTCGGACAGGGTCATGGGAAAAACTGTTTTTT.

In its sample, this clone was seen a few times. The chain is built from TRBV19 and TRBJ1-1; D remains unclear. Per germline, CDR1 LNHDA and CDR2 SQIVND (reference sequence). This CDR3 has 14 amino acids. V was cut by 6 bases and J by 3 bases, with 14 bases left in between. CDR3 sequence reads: CASREIGMDTEAFF. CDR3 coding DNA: TGTGCCAGTAGAGAGATAGGTATGGACACTGAAGCTTTCTTT.

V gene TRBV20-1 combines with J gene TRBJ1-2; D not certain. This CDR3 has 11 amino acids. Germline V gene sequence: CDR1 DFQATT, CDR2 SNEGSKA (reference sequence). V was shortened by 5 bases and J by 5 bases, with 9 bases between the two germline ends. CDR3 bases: TGCAGTGCTGGGCAGGTTTATGGCTACACCTTC. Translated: CSAGQVYGYTF.

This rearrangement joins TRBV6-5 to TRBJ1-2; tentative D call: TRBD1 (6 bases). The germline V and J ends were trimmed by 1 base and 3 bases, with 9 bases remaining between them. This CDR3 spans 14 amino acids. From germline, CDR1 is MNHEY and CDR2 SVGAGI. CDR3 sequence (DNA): TGTGCCAGCAGTTACTACAGGGTGGACTATGGCTACACCTTC. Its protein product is CASSYYRVDYGYTF.

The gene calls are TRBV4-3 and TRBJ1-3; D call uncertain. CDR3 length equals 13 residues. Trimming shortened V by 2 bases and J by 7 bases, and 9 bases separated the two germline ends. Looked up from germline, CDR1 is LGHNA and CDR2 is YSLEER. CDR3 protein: CASSQPGFNTIYF. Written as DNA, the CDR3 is TGCGCCAGCAGCCAACCTGGGTTCAACACCATATATTTT.

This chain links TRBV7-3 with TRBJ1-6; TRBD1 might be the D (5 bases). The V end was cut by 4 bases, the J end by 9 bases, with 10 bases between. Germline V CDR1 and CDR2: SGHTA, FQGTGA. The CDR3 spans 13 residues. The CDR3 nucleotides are TGTGCCAGCAGCTCCCGACAGTCTTCACCCCTCCACTTT. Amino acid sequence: CASSSRQSSPLHF.

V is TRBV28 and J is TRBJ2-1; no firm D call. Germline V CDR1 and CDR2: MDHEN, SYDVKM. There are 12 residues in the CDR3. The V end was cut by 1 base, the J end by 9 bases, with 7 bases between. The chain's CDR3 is CASSLSRGEQFF. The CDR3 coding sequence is TGTGCCAGCAGTTTATCGCGCGGTGAGCAGTTCTTC.

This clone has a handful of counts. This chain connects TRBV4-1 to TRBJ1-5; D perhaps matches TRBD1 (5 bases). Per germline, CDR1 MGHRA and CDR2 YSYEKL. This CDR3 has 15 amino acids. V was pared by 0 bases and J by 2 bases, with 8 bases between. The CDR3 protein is CASSQDGGGNQPQHF. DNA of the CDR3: TGCGCCAGCAGCCAAGATGGGGGGGGCAATCAGCCCCAGCATTTT.

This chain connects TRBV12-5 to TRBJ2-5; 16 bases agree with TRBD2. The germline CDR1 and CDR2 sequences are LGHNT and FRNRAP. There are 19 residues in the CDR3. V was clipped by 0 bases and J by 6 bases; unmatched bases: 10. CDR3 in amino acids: CASGLVLGLAGGGVKTQYF. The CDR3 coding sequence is TGTGCTAGTGGTTTGGTACTGGGACTAGCGGGGGGGGGCGTGAAGACCCAGTACTTC.

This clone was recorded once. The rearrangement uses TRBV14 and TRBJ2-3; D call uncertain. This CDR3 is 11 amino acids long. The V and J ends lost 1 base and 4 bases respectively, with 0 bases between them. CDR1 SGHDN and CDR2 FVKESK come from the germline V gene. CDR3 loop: CASSQADTQYF. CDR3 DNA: TGTGCCAGCAGCCAAGCAGATACGCAGTATTTT.

The CDR3 region is CASSRGQRTYEQYF. CDR3 in DNA: TGTGCCAGTAGTAGAGGACAGAGGACCTACGAGCAGTACTTC. J is TRBJ2-7 and V is TRBV19, with D perhaps matching TRBD1 (6 bases). V lost 4 bases and J lost 2, with 12 bases in between. The CDR3 totals 14 residues. Germline CDR1 LNHDA, CDR2 SQIVND (reference sequence).

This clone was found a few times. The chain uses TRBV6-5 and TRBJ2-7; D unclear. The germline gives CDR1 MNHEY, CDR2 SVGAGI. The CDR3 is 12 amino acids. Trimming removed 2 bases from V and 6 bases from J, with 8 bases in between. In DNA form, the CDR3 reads TGTGCCAGCAGTTACAGTGGCGGCGAGCAGTACTTC. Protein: CASSYSGGEQYF.

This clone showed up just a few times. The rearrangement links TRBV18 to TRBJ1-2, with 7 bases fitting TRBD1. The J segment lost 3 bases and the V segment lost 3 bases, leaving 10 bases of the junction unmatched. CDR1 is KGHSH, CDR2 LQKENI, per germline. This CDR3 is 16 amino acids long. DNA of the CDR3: TGTGCCAGCTCACCGAACTGGGGGACAGCCGACTATGGCTACACCTTC. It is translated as CASSPNWGTADYGYTF.

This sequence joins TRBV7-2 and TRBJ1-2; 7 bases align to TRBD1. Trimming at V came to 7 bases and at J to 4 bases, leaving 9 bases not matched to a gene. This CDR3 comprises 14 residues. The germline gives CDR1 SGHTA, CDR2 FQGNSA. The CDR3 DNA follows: TGTGCCAGCACCCCAGGGGGGGAAGGCTATGGCTACACCTTC. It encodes CASTPGGEGYGYTF.

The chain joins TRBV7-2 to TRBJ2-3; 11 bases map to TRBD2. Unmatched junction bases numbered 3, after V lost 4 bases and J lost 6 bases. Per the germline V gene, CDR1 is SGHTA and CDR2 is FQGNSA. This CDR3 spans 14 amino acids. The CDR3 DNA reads TGTGCCAGCAGCTCTACTAGCGGGGGCGATACGCAGTATTTT. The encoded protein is CASSSTSGGDTQYF.

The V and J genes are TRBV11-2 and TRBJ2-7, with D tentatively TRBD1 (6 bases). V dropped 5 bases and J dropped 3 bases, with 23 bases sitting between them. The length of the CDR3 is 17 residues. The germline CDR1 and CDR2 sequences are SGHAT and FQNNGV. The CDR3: CASSSLVGTRNLYEQYF. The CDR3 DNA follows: TGTGCCAGCAGCAGCTTGGTCGGGACAAGGAACCTCTACGAGCAGTACTTC. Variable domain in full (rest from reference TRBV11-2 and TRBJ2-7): EAGVAQSPRYKIIEKRQSVAFWCNPISGHATLYWYQQILGQGPKLLIQFQNNGVVDDSQLPKDRFSAERLKGVDSTLKIQPAKLEDSAVYLCASSSLVGTRNLYEQYFGPGTRLTVT.

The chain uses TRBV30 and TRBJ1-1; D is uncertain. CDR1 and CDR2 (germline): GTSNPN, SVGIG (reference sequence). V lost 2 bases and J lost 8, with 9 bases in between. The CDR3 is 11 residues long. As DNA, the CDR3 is TGTGCCTGGAGTATTAACGAGGAAGCTTTCTTT. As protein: CAWSINEEAFF.

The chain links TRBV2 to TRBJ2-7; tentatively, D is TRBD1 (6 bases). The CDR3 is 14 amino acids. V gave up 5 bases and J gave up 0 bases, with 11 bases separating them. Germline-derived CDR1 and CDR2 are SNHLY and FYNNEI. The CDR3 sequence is CASSLQGSSYEQYF. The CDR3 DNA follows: TGTGCCAGCAGTCTCCAGGGGAGCTCCTACGAGCAGTACTTC.